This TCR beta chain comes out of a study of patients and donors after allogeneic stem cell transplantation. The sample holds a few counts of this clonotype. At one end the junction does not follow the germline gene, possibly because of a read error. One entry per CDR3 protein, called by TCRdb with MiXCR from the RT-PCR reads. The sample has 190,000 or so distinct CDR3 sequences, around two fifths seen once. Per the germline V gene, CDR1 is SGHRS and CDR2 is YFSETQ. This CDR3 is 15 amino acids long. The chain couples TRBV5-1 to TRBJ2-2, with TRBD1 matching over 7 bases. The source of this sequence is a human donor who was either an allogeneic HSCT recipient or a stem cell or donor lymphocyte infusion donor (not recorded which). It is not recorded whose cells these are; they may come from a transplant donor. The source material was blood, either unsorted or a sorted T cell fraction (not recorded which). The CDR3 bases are TGTGCCAGCTCACCCGGGACAGCGAACACCGGGGAGCTGTTTTTT. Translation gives CASSPGTANTGELFF.